These T cell receptor beta chains were read from a single sample in a study of technical replicates of blood from a handful of donors. Clones were sequenced by immunoSEQ multiplex PCR, and TCRdb holds only the in-frame ones, with some missing. Of about 14,000 clones listed, around 81% are singletons. Material for sequencing was PBMCs. The receptors shown here come from a human donor in good health. Each CDR3 is given with its conserved first and last residue. The order of the fields is CDR3 length, V gene, D gene, J gene, clone size, CDR3 DNA, CDR3 protein. D genes are given only for firm matches. Not every row has a clone size; where given, it reads once, few, many or a size class.

16,TRBV9,.,TRBJ1-4,few,TGTGCCAGCAGCGTAGCTGTGCAGGGGAGTAATGAAAAACTGTTTTTT,CASSVAVQGSNEKLFF
13,TRBV18,.,TRBJ2-5,.,TGTGCCAGCTCACAGGACAGCCAAGAGACCCAGTACTTC,CASSQDSQETQYF
15,TRBV7-8,.,TRBJ1-5,.,TGTGCCAGCAGCCCTGGGAGGGTCCGGGGTCAGCCCCAGCATTTT,CASSPGRVRGQPQHF
12,TRBV11-1,TRBD2,TRBJ2-7,.,TGTGCCAGCGGTAGCGGGAGCTACGAGCAGTACTTC,CASGSGSYEQYF
18,TRBV10-3,TRBD1,TRBJ1-1,.,TGTGCCATCAGTGTCTCGTTGGTGGGACAGGGGTTGGACACTGAAGCTTTCTTT,CAISVSLVGQGLDTEAFF
15,TRBV7-8,.,TRBJ2-2,.,TGTGCCAGCAGCTTAGTTGGAGGGTTGGGCGGGGAGCTGTTTTTT,CASSLVGGLGGELFF
15,TRBV6-5,.,TRBJ1-2,.,TGTGCCAGCAGTTACTCGTTGGTTCCTCGAGAAGGCTACACCTTC,CASSYSLVPREGYTF
14,TRBV5-1,TRBD2,TRBJ2-2,.,TGCGCCAGCAGCCCGGGAGGCGACACCGGGGAGCTGTTTTTT,CASSPGGDTGELFF
15,TRBV12-5,.,TRBJ2-2,.,TGTGCTAGTGCCCCACGGGACTCTTGGGGCGGGGAGCTGTTTTTT,CASAPRDSWGGELFF
14,TRBV5-1,TRBD1,TRBJ2-7,few,TGCGCCAGCAAAGTAGGGACAGGGGTGGGGGAGCAGTACTTC,CASKVGTGVGEQYF
16,TRBV27,TRBD2,TRBJ2-3,.,TGTGCCAGCAGTTTATCATGGCTAGCGGGATCGGATACGCAGTATTTT,CASSLSWLAGSDTQYF
17,TRBV5-6,TRBD1,TRBJ2-7,.,TGTGCCAGCAGCTTACTGGGGGCAGGGGGCCCTTCCTACGAGCAGTACTTC,CASSLLGAGGPSYEQYF
15,TRBV7-2,.,TRBJ2-6,.,TGTGCCAGCAGCTCAGGGGACTCTGGGGCCAACGTCCTGACTTTC,CASSSGDSGANVLTF
15,TRBV25-1,TRBD1,TRBJ2-2,once,TGTGCCAGCAGGCCCAGGGGGTTAAGCACCGGGGAGCTGTTTTTT,CASRPRGLSTGELFF
15,TRBV10-3,.,TRBJ2-7,.,TGTGCCATCAGTGAGTCGGCAGGTAACCGCTACGAGCAGTACTTC,CAISESAGNRYEQYF
15,TRBV29-1,TRBD1,TRBJ2-7,.,TGCAGCGTTGCACGGGACAGCCGGAGATATTACGAGCAGTACTTC,CSVARDSRRYYEQYF
11,TRBV7-9,.,TRBJ2-1,.,TGTGCCCCTGGGGCTTACAATGAGCAGTTCTTC,CAPGAYNEQFF
15,TRBV5-5,TRBD1,TRBJ1-5,few,TGTGCCAGCAGCCGGGGACAGGACCTCAATCAGCCCCAGCATTTT,CASSRGQDLNQPQHF
17,TRBV14,.,TRBJ2-7,.,TGTGCCAGCAGCCATCGGTACGGGGTAACCACATCCTACGAGCAGTACTTC,CASSHRYGVTTSYEQYF
14,TRBV10-2,TRBD1,TRBJ1-2,once,TGCGCCAGCAGTGCGACCACAGGGGCTTATGGCTACACCTTC,CASSATTGAYGYTF
18,TRBV27,TRBD1,TRBJ2-1,.,TGTGCCAGCAGTTCCATCGGAGGGGGGACAGGGGGCCGGAATGAGCAGTTCTTC,CASSSIGGGTGGRNEQFF
16,TRBV25-1,TRBD2,TRBJ2-1,.,TGTGCCAGCTCTAAACTAGCGGTTAGCTCCTACAATGAGCAGTTCTTC,CASSKLAVSSYNEQFF
16,TRBV10-3,.,TRBJ2-2,.,TGTGCCATCAGTGGCCAGGGGCCCATTAACACCGGGGAGCTGTTTTTT,CAISGQGPINTGELFF
12,TRBV6-5,.,TRBJ2-7,.,TGTGCCAGCACCAACACATCCTACGAGCAGTACTTC,CASTNTSYEQYF